This TCR beta chain was sequenced in a study of brain T cells in children with intractable seizures. Notes on this clone: What it binds is unknown.

General observations from the study: Only CDR3 sequence similarity suggested viral specificity, without known HCMV serostatus. Absence of clones before surgery may stem from lower sequencing depth.

Clones were read by immunoSEQ multiplex PCR, and TCRdb kept only the in-frame ones, dropping some. The sample lists about 80,000 clones; around nine tenths were seen once. Only cases whose brain tissue showed the highest T cell transcript signatures were sequenced. Before surgery, patients took at least one anti-epileptic drug. This CDR3 region has 14 residues. The V gene lost 0 bases and the J gene lost 2 bases, with 8 bases spanning the gap. Germline CDR1 reads SGDLS; CDR2 reads YYNGEE. The chain joins TRBV9 to TRBJ1-2; the D gene is possibly TRBD1 (6 bases). The clonotype was recovered from a girl aged 2-10 years with Rasmussen encephalitis and intractable seizures. Sequenced here: peripheral blood, sampled at surgery. The chain's CDR3 is CASSVGQGNYGYTF. CDR3 bases: TGTGCCAGCAGCGTAGGCCAGGGGAACTATGGCTACACCTTC.